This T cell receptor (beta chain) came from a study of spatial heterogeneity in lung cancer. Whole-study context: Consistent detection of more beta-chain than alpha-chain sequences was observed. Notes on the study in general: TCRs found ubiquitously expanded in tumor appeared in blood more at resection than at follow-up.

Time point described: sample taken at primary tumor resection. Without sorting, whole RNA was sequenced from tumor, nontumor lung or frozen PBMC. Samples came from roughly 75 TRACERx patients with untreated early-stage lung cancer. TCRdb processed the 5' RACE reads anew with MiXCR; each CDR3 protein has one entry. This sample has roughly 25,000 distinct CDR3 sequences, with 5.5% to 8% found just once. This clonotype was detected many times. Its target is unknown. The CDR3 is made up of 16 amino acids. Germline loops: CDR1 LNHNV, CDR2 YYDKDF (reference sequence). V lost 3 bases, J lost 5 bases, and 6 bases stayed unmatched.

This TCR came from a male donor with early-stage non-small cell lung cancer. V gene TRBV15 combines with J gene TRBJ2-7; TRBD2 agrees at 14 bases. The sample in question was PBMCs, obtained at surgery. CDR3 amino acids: CATSRGTSGSFDEQYF. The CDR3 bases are TGTGCCACCAGCAGGGGGACTAGCGGGAGTTTCGACGAGCAGTACTTC.